These T cell receptor beta chains were read from a single sample in a study of regulatory T cells in long-lasting Graves disease. TCRdb redid the calling of the multiplex PCR reads with MiXCR, one entry per CDR3 protein. The sample holds a few hundred thousand distinct CDR3 sequences, about 15% seen once. In addition, the sample was reused for a study of T cells in Graves' hyperthyroidism and ophthalmopathy.

The specimen comprised peripheral blood mononuclear cells (PBMCs), sampled at new diagnosis, from a patient treated with antithyroid drugs. All receptors derive from a woman in her thirties or forties with Graves disease. Each CDR3 is given with its conserved first and last residue. The D gene is left open where the match is weak. Clone size is given for some rows only: seen once, a few or many times, or a class if the clone is expanded.

D gene	V gene	clone size	J gene	CDR3 protein	CDR3 DNA
NA	TRBV7-3	many	TRBJ2-2	CASSQSGRRNGELFF	TGTGCCAGCAGCCAAAGCGGAAGGCGAAATGGGGAGCTGTTTTTT
NA	TRBV11-3	NA	TRBJ2-3	CASTSPRDTDTQYF	TGTGCCAGCACCTCCCCCCGGGACACAGATACGCAGTATTTT
NA	TRBV25-1	few	TRBJ2-5	CASSEAAQTQYF	TGTGCCAGCAGTGAAGCAGCACAGACCCAGTACTTC
TRBD1	TRBV12-5	many	TRBJ1-5	CASGPDRVLQPQHF	TGTGCTAGTGGCCCCGACAGGGTGCTTCAGCCCCAGCATTTT
TRBD2	TRBV3-1	NA	TRBJ2-3	CASSLRGAAGGLDTQYF	TGTGCCAGCAGCCTCCGGGGGGCAGCGGGAGGGCTCGATACGCAGTATTTT
NA	TRBV2	many	TRBJ2-2	CASSAQAGRSIGELFF	TGTGCCAGCAGTGCCCAAGCGGGCCGGTCTATCGGGGAGCTGTTTTTT
TRBD1	TRBV2	many	TRBJ2-3	CASRIGQGGSDTQYF	TGTGCCAGCAGGATAGGACAGGGGGGCTCAGATACGCAGTATTTT
NA	TRBV11-2	many	TRBJ2-5	CASSFRGVGWQETQYF	TGTGCCAGCAGCTTTAGGGGGGTTGGGTGGCAAGAGACCCAGTACTTC
TRBD2	TRBV19	NA	TRBJ2-3	CASSIGGRAKDTQYF	TGTGCCAGTAGTATCGGCGGGAGGGCCAAAGATACGCAGTATTTT
TRBD2	TRBV6-2/TRBV6-3	NA	TRBJ2-7	CASSYGALAGPYEQYF	TGTGCCAGCAGTTACGGCGCGCTAGCGGGACCCTACGAGCAGTACTTC
NA	TRBV7-2	many	TRBJ2-5	CASSLGGSHKETQYF	TGTGCCAGCAGCTTAGGTGGTAGCCACAAAGAGACCCAGTACTTC
TRBD2	TRBV20-1	many	TRBJ2-1	CSARDLASGRSLYYNEQFF	TGCAGTGCTAGAGATCTTGCTAGCGGGAGGTCCCTTTATTACAATGAGCAGTTCTTC
TRBD2	TRBV27	many	TRBJ2-1	CASSTWGLVRGNEQFF	TGTGCCAGCAGTACGTGGGGACTAGTCAGGGGCAATGAGCAGTTCTTC
NA	TRBV6-1	many	TRBJ1-2	CASRAPINYGYTF	TGTGCCAGCAGGGCACCGATAAACTATGGCTACACCTTC
TRBD2	TRBV24-1	few	TRBJ2-7	CATSDPSGDRTYEQYF	TGTGCCACCAGTGATCCTAGCGGGGATAGAACCTACGAGCAGTACTTC
TRBD2	TRBV10-2	many	TRBJ2-5	CATTSGASIETQYF	TGCGCCACGACTAGCGGAGCGTCGATCGAGACCCAGTACTTC
TRBD2	TRBV7-3	many	TRBJ2-1	CASSLSGIYNEQFF	TGTGCCAGCAGCCTCAGCGGGATCTACAATGAGCAGTTCTTC
NA	TRBV20-1	many	TRBJ1-1	CSARGVEDRSTEAFF	TGCAGTGCTAGAGGGGTTGAGGACCGGTCCACTGAAGCTTTCTTT
TRBD1	TRBV5-8	few	TRBJ2-3	CASSFEGRGPDTQYF	TGTGCCAGCAGCTTCGAAGGCAGGGGGCCAGATACGCAGTATTTT
NA	TRBV15	many	TRBJ1-2	CATTKGPTFYGYTF	TGTGCCACCACCAAGGGACCGACATTCTATGGCTACACCTTC
NA	TRBV11-3	many	TRBJ1-2	CASSLEGRGGNYGYTF	TGTGCCAGCAGCTTAGAGGGCAGAGGGGGTAACTATGGCTACACCTTC
TRBD2	TRBV12-3/TRBV12-4	many	TRBJ2-1	CASTKNGLADNEQFF	TGTGCCAGCACCAAAAACGGACTAGCAGACAATGAGCAGTTCTTC
NA	TRBV27	many	TRBJ2-7	CASSRDRSYEQYF	TGTGCCAGCAGTCGGGACCGATCCTACGAGCAGTACTTC
NA	TRBV5-1	few	TRBJ2-5	CASSLFSQGQETQYF	TGCGCCAGCAGCTTGTTCTCTCAGGGTCAAGAGACCCAGTACTTC
NA	TRBV20-1	NA	TRBJ2-7	CSAKGLARSVQYF	TGCAGTGCTAAGGGGTTAGCGAGGAGCGTGCAGTACTTC
NA	TRBV7-9	NA	TRBJ2-7	CASSLSGPTLSYEQYF	TGTGCCAGCAGCCTATCGGGACCGACCCTTTCCTACGAGCAGTACTTC
TRBD1	TRBV15	few	TRBJ1-2	CATSRGRAGGYYYGYTF	TGTGCCACCAGCAGAGGGCGGGCAGGGGGCTACTACTATGGCTACACCTTC
NA	TRBV10-3	many	TRBJ2-1	CAISERSGEQFF	TGTGCCATCAGTGAGCGGAGCGGCGAGCAGTTCTTC
TRBD1	TRBV5-1	many	TRBJ1-1	CASSLAGGKTEAFF	TGCGCCAGCAGCTTGGCAGGGGGGAAGACTGAAGCTTTCTTT
NA	TRBV28	many	TRBJ1-2	CASSLVTGPYGYTF	TGTGCCAGCAGTTTAGTGACAGGCCCCTATGGCTACACCTTC
TRBD1	TRBV3-1	many	TRBJ2-7	CASGRPGQGAYEQYF	TGTGCCAGCGGCCGCCCGGGACAGGGGGCCTACGAGCAGTACTTC
NA	TRBV6-9	NA	TRBJ2-2	CASSYLVSGSQTGELFF	TGTGCCAGCAGTTACTTAGTGTCCGGGAGTCAGACCGGGGAGCTGTTTTTT
TRBD2	TRBV11-2	few	TRBJ2-2	CASSLTSGRYGGELFF	TGTGCCAGCAGCCTCACTAGCGGGCGGTATGGCGGGGAGCTGTTTTTT
NA	TRBV19	many	TRBJ1-5	CASSAYRGNQPQHF	TGTGCCAGCAGTGCCTACAGAGGTAATCAGCCCCAGCATTTT
NA	TRBV20-1	many	TRBJ2-3	CSTNLGASTDTQYF	TGCAGTACCAACTTAGGGGCCAGCACAGATACGCAGTATTTT
NA	TRBV7-9	NA	TRBJ2-7	CASSSDSEQYF	TGTGCCAGCAGCTCCGACAGCGAGCAGTACTTC
NA	TRBV24-1	many	TRBJ2-6	CATSDRLSSGANVLTF	TGTGCCACCAGTGACAGATTAAGCTCTGGGGCCAACGTCCTGACTTTC
NA	TRBV3-1	NA	TRBJ2-3	CASRGLSSTDTQYF	TGTGCCAGCAGGGGACTGAGTAGCACAGATACGCAGTATTTT
TRBD2	TRBV5-6	many	TRBJ2-3	CASSHLAGVVDTQYF	TGTGCCAGCAGCCACCTAGCGGGAGTTGTAGATACGCAGTATTTT
TRBD2	TRBV4-1	many	TRBJ2-7	CASSQETSGTYEQYF	TGCGCCAGCAGCCAAGAGACTAGCGGGACCTACGAGCAGTACTTC
NA	TRBV10-1	NA	TRBJ1-1	CASSESPWTRGTEAFF	TGCGCCAGCAGTGAGAGCCCTTGGACGAGGGGTACTGAAGCTTTCTTT
TRBD1	TRBV28	many	TRBJ1-2	CASSTDRGLYGYTF	TGTGCCAGCAGCACAGACAGGGGCCTCTATGGCTACACCTTC
TRBD1	TRBV7-2	NA	TRBJ2-3	CASTRAGQGTDTQYF	TGTGCCAGCACGAGGGCGGGACAGGGCACAGATACGCAGTATTTT
TRBD2	TRBV28	many	TRBJ2-1	CASSWPKAGLYNEQFF	TGTGCCAGCAGTTGGCCCAAGGCGGGACTATACAATGAGCAGTTCTTC
TRBD1	TRBV14	many	TRBJ2-3	CASSARTGGTDTQYF	TGTGCCAGCAGCGCGAGGACAGGCGGCACAGATACGCAGTATTTT
NA	TRBV6-1	few	TRBJ2-1	CASSEPSSIGHEQFF	TGTGCCAGCAGTGAACCGTCTAGCATCGGTCATGAGCAGTTCTTC
NA	TRBV28	many	TRBJ2-2	CASSSELARELFF	TGTGCCAGCAGTTCCGAACTAGCCAGGGAGCTGTTTTTT